This TCR beta chain was found in a study of response to subunit inactivated influenza vaccine (dated by TCRdb to between 2017 and 2018). With respect to the entire study: The study used deep quantitative T cell receptor repertoire profiling to track responses to a trivalent subunit inactivated influenza vaccine. The investigation overall reported the following: The authors proposed that each seasonal influenza vaccination may bring in only a limited number of new T cells.

Receptor libraries were prepared by RT-PCR. This sample was sequenced with an Illumina HiSeq 2500. TCRdb reanalyzed the raw reads on its own, using fastp at Q25 for trimming and MiXCR for clone calling, and kept in-frame beta chains. One record per CDR3 amino acid sequence lists the most common genes and DNA. The sample table contains 400,000 to 650,000 distinct CDR3 sequences; only one count was recorded for about 7.2% of them. About an eighth of the sample belongs to the ten largest clones. This clonotype was observed at least ten times. Which antigen it targets is not known. No quality values exist for individual bases; no much larger clone is one base distant. From cysteine to phenylalanine, the CDR3 is 13 amino acids long. Here the CDR3 DNA is all that survives: 39 bases in frame from base 1. The germline V gene encodes CDR1 SGHRS and CDR2 YFSETQ. The V end loses 4 bases and the J end loses 3 bases, and a stretch of 10 bases separates them.

The input for sequencing was PBMCs from blood, taken about 23 months after vaccination. Recombination connected TRBV5-1 to TRBJ1-2, with a tentative D gene TRBD1 over 5 matching bases. This receptor was taken from a man aged 45-69 years who received an inactivated influenza vaccine. Donor details come from another sample of the same person, matched by shared clones. In nucleotides, the sequence is TGCGCCAGCAGCCCCGACAGCGACTATGGCTACACCTTC. Its amino acids are CASSPDSDYGYTF.